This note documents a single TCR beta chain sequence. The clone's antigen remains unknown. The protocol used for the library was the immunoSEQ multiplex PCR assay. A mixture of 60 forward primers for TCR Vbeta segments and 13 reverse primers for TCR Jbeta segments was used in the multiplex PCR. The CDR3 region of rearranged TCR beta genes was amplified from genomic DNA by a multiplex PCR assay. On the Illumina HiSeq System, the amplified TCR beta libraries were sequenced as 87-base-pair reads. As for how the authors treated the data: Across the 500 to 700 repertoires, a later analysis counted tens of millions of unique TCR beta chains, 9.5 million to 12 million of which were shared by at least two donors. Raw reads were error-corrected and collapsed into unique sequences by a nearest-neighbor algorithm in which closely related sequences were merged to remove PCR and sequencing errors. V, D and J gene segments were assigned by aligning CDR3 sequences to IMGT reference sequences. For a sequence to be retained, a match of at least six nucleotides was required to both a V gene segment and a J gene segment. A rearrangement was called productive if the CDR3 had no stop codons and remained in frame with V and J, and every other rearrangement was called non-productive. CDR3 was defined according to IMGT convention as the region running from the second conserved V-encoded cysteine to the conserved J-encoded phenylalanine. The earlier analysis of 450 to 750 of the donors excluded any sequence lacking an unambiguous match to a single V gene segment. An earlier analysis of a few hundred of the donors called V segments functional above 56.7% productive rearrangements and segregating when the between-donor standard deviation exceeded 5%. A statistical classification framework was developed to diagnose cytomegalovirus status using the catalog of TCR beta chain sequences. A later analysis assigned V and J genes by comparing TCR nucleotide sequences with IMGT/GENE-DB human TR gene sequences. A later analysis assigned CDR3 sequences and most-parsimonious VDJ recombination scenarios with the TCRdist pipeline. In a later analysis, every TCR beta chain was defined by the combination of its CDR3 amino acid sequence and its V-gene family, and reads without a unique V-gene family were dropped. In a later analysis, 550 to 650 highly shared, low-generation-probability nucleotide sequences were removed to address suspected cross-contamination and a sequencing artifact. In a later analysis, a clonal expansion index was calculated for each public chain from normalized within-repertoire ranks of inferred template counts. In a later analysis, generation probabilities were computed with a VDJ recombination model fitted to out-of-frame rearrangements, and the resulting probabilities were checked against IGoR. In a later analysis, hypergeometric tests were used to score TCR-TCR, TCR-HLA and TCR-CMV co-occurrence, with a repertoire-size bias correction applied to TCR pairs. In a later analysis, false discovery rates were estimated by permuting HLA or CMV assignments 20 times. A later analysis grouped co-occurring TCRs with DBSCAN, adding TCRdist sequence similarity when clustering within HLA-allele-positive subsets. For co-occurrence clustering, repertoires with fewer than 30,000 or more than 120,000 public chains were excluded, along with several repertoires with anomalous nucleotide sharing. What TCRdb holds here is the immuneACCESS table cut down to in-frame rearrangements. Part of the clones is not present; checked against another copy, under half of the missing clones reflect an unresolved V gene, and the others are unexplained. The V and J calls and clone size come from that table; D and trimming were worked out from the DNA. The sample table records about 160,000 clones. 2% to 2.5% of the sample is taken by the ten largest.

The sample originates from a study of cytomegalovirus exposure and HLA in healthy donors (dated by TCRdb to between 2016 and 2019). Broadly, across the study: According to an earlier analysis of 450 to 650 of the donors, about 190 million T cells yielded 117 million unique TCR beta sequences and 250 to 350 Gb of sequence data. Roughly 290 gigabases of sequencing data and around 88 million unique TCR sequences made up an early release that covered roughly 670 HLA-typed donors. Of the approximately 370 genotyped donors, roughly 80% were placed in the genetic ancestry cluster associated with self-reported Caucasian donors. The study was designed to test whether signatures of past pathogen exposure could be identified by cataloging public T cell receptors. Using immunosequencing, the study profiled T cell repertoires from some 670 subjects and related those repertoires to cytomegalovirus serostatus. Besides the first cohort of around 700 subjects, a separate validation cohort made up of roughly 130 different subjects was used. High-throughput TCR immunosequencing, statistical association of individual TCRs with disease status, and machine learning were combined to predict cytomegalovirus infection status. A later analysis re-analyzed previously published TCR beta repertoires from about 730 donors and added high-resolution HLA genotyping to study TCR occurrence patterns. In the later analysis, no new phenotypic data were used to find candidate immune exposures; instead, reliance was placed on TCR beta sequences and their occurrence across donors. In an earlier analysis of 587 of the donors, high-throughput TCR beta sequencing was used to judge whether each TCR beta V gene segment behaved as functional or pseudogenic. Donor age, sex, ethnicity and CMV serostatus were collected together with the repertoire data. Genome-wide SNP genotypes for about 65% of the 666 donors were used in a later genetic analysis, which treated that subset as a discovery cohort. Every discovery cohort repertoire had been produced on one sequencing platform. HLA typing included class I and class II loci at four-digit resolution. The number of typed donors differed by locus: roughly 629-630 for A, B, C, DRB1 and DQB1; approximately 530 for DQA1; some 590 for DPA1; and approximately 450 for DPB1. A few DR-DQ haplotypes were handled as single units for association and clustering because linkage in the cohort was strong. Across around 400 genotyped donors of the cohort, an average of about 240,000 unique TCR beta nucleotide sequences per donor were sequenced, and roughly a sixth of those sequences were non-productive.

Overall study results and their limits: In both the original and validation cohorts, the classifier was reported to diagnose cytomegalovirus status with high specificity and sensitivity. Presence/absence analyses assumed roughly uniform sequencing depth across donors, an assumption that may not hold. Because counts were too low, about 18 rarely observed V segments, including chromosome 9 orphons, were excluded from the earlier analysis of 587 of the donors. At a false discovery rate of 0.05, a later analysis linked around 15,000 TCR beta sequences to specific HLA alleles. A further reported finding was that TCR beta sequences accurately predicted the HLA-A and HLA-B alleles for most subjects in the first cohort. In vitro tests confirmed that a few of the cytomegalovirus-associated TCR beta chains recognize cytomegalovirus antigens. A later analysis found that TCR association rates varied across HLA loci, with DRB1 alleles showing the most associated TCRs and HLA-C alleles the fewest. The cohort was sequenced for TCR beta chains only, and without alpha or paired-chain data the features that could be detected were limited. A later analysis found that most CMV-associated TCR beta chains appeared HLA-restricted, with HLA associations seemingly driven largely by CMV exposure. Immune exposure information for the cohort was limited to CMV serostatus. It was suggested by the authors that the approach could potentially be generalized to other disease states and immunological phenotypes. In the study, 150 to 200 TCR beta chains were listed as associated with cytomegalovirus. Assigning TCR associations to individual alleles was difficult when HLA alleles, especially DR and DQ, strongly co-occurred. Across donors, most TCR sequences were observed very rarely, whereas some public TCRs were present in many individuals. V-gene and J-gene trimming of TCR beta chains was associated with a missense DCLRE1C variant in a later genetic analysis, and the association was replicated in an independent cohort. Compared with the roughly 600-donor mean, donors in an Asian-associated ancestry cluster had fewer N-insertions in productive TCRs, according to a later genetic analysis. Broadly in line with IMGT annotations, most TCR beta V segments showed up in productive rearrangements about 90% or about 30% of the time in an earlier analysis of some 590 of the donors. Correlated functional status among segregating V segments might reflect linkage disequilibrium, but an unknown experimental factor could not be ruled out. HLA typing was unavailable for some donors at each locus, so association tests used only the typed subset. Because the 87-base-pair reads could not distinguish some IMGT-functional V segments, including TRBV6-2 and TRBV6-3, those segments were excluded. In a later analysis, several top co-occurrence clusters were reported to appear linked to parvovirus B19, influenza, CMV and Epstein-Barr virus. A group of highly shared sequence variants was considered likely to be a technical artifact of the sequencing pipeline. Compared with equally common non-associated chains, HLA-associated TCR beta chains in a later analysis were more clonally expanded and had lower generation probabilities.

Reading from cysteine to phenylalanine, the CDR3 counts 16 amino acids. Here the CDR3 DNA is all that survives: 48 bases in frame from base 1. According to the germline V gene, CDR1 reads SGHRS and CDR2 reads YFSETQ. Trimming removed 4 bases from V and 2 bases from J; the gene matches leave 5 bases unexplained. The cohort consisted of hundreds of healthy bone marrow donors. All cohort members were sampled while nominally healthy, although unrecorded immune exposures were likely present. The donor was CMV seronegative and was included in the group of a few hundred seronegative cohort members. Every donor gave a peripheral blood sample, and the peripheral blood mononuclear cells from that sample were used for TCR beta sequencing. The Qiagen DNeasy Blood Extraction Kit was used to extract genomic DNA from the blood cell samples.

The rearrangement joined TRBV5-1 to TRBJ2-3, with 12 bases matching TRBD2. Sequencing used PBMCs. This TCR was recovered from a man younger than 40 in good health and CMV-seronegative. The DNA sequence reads TGCGCCAGCAGCACGGGACTAGCGGGCGTCACAGATACGCAGTATTTT. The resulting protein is CASSTGLAGVTDTQYF.